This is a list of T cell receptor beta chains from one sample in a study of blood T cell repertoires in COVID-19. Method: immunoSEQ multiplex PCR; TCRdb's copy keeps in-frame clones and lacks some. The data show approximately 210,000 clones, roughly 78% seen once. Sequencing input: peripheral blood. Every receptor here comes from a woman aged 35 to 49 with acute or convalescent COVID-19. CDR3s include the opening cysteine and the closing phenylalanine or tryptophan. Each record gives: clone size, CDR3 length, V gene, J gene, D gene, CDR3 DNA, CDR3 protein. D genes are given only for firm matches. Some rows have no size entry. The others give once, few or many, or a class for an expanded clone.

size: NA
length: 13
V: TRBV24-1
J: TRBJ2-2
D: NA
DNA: TGTGCCACCAGTGATTCTACCACCGGGGAGCTGTTTTTT
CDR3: CATSDSTTGELFF

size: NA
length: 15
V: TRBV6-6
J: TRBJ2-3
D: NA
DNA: TGTGCCAGCAAAGAGTTGTTGCAGGACACAGATACGCAGTATTTT
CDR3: CASKELLQDTDTQYF

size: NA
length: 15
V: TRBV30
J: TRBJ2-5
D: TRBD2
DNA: TGTGCCTGGACCTCCCGGCTAGCGGGAGTGGAGACCCAGTACTTC
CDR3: CAWTSRLAGVETQYF

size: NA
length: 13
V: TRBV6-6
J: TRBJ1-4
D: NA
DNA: TGTGCCAGCACTTGGCAGGGAGGTGAAAAACTGTTTTTT
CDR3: CASTWQGGEKLFF

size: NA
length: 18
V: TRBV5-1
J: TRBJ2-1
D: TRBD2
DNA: TGCGCCAGCAGCGGGGGACTAGCGGGAGGATCCTTCTACAATGAGCAGTTCTTC
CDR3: CASSGGLAGGSFYNEQFF

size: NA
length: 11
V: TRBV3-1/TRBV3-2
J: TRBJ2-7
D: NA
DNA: TGTGCCAGCAGCCAACGGGGTGAGCAGTACTTC
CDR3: CASSQRGEQYF

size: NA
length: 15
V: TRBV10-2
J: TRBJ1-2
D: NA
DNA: TGCGCCAGCAGTGAGCCCGCGGGGGGGAACTATGGCTACACCTTC
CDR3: CASSEPAGGNYGYTF

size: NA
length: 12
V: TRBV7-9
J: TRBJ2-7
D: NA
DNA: TGTGCCAGCAGCTTTAAATCCTACGAGCAGTACTTC
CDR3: CASSFKSYEQYF

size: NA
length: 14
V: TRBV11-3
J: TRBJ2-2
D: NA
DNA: TGTGCCAGCAGGCAAGACATGAACACCGGGGAGCTGTTTTTT
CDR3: CASRQDMNTGELFF

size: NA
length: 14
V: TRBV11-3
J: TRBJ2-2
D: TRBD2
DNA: TGTGCCAGCAGTAGCGGGGGGAAAACCGGGGAGCTGTTTTTT
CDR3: CASSSGGKTGELFF

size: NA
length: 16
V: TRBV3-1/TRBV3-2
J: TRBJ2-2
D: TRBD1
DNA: TGTGCCAGCAGCTCTCGGGACAGGCCCATCACCGGGGAGCTGTTTTTT
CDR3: CASSSRDRPITGELFF

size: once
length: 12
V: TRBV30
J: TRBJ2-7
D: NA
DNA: TGTGCCTGGAGTAGTGGGACACCCTTACAGTACTTC
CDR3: CAWSSGTPLQYF

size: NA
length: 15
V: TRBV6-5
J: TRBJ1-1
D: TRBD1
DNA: TGTGCCAGCACTCGGGACAGGGGCATGAACACTGAAGCTTTCTTT
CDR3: CASTRDRGMNTEAFF

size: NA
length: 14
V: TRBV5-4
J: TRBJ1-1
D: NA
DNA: TGTGCCAGCAGCGCACTCAATTTGGACACTGAAGCTTTCTTT
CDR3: CASSALNLDTEAFF

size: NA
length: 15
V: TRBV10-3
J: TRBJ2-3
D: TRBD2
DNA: TGTGCCATCAGTGAAGGACTAGCTGGCACAGATACGCAGTATTTT
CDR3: CAISEGLAGTDTQYF

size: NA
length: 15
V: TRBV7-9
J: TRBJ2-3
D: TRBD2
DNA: TGTGCCAGCAGCTTAGAGGGAGGGTTTATAGATACGCAGTATTTT
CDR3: CASSLEGGFIDTQYF

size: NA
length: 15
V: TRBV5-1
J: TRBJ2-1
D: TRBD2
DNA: TGCGCCAGCGGACCGACTAGCGGGAGTTACAATGAGCAGTTCTTC
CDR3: CASGPTSGSYNEQFF

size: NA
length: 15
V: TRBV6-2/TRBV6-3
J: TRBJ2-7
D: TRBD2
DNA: TGTGCCAGCAGCTCCTATAGCGGGAGCTCCTACGAGCAGTACTTC
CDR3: CASSSYSGSSYEQYF

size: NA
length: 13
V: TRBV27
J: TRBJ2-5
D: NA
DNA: TGTGCCAGCAGGGACAGAGATCAAGAGACCCAGTACTTC
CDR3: CASRDRDQETQYF

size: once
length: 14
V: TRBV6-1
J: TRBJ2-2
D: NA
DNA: TGTGCCAGCAGTGAATACGGTAGAGGCGGGGAGCTGTTTTTT
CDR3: CASSEYGRGGELFF

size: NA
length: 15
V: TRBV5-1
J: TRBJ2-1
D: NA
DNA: TGCGCCAGCAGCTTGCCTTCCAGCTCCTACAATGAGCAGTTCTTC
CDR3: CASSLPSSSYNEQFF

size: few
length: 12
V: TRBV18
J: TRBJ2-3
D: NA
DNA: TGTGCCAGCTTAACGGGGTCAGATACGCAGTATTTT
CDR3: CASLTGSDTQYF

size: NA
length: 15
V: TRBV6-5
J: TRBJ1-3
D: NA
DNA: TGTGCCAGCAGCAACCCAGGCGTCTCTGGAAACACCATATATTTT
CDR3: CASSNPGVSGNTIYF

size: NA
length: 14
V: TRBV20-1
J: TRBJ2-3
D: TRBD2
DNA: TGCAGTGCTAGTACGGGAGGGAGCACAGATACGCAGTATTTT
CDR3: CSASTGGSTDTQYF

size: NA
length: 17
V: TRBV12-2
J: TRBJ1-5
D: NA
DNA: TGTGCAAGTCGCTTCAGCAACCCGGGACAGAGCAATCAGCCCCAGCATTTT
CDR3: CASRFSNPGQSNQPQHF

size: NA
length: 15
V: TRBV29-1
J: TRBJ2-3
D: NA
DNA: TGCAGCGTTGAAGCCTTGGCGGTTCACACAGATACGCAGTATTTT
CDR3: CSVEALAVHTDTQYF

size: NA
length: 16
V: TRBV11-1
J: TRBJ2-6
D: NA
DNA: TGTGCCAGCAGTCCCCTGGGGCAGGCTGGGGCCAACGTCCTGACTTTC
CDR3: CASSPLGQAGANVLTF

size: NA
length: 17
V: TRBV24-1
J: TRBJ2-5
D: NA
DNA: TGTGCCACCAGTGATCCTCTGGGCGGGCGTGAAGGATGGACCCAGTACTTC
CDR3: CATSDPLGGREGWTQYF

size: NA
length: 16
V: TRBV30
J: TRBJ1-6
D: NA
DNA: TGTGCCTGGAGTGGTCTAGGGGCGTCGGTGGATTCACCCCTCCACTTT
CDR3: CAWSGLGASVDSPLHF

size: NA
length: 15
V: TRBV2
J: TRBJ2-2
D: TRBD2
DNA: TGTGCCAGCAGTCCGGTACTAGCGGGATCCGGGGAGCTGTTTTTT
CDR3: CASSPVLAGSGELFF

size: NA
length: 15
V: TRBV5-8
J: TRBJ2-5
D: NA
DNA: TGTGCCAGCAGAGCTGGCAGGTACCGGGAGGAGACCCAGTACTTC
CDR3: CASRAGRYREETQYF

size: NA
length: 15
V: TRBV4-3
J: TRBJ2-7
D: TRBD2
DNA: TGCGCCAGCAGCCAAGACTCCCAGGGAGGGTACGAGCAGTACTTC
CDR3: CASSQDSQGGYEQYF

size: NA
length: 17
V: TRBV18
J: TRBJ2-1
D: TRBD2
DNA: TGTGCCAGCTCACCAACACTAGCGGGACTGGGGTACAATGAGCAGTTCTTC
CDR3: CASSPTLAGLGYNEQFF

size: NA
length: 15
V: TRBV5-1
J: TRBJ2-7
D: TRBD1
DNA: TGCGCCAGCAGCTTGGCGGGACAGGGTGGATACGAGCAGTACTTC
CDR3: CASSLAGQGGYEQYF

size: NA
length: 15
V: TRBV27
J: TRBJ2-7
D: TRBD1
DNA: TGTGCCAGCAGTCCCGAGACAGGGAGCCTCTACGAGCAGTACTTC
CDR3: CASSPETGSLYEQYF

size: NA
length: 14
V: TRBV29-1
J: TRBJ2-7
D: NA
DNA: TGCAGCGTCTTGGACACCACGAGCTCCTACGAGCAGTACTTC
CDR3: CSVLDTTSSYEQYF

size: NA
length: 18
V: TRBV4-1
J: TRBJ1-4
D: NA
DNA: TGCGCCAGCAGCCAAAATACCGCGGGACGGGCAACTAATGAAAAACTGTTTTTT
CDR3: CASSQNTAGRATNEKLFF

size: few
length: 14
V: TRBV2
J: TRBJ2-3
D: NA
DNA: TGTGCCAGCTTGTCCTCTCGGGGCACAGATACGCAGTATTTT
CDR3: CASLSSRGTDTQYF

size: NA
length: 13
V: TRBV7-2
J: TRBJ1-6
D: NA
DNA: TGTGCCAGCAGCTTGGGGGGAAATTCACCCCTCCACTTT
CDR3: CASSLGGNSPLHF

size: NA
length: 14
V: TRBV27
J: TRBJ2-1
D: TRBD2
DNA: TGTGCCAGCGGGGGGACTAGCGGGGGGACCGAGCAGTTCTTC
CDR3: CASGGTSGGTEQFF

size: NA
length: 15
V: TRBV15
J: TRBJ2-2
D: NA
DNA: TGTGCCACCTCGGCAGGCCAAGGCTACACCGGGGAGCTGTTTTTT
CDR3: CATSAGQGYTGELFF

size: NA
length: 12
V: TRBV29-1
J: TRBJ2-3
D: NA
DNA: TGCAGCGTTGGGGCAGGGCCAGATACGCAGTATTTT
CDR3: CSVGAGPDTQYF

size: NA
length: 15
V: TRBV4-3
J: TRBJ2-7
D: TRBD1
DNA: TGCGCCAGCAGTATGACCGGGACAGGTGAATACGAGCAGTACTTC
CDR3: CASSMTGTGEYEQYF

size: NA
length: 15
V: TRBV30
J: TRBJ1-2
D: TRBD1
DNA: TGTGCCTGGGTGCGACAGGGACCGACTAACTATGGCTACACCTTC
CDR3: CAWVRQGPTNYGYTF

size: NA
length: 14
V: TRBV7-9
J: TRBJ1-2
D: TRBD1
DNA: TGTGCCAGCAGCTACTCCGGGACAGGGTTTGGCTACACCTTC
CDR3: CASSYSGTGFGYTF

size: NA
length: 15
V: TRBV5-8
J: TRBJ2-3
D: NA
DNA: TGTGCCAGCCAGCCGGGACTCCTTAACACAGATACGCAGTATTTT
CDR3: CASQPGLLNTDTQYF

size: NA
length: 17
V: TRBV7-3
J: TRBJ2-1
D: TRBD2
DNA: TGTGCCAGCAGCTTACGATCGGGGGGAAGCTCCTACAATGAGCAGTTCTTC
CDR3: CASSLRSGGSSYNEQFF

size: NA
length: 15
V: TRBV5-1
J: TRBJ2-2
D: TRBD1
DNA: TGCGCCAGCACCCATGGACAGGGAAAGACCGGGGAGCTGTTTTTT
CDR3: CASTHGQGKTGELFF

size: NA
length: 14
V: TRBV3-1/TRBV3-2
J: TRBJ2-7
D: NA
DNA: TGTGCCAGCAGCCGGGGAGCCCTTTCCTACGAGCAGTACTTC
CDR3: CASSRGALSYEQYF

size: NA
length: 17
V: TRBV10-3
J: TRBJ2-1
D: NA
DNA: TGTGCCATCAGTGAGTTTTCGGGAGAGACCTCCTACAATGAGCAGTTCTTC
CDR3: CAISEFSGETSYNEQFF

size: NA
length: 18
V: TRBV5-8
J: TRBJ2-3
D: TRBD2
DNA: TGTGCCAGCAGCTTGGGGACCCTAGCGGGGGGAAACACAGATACGCAGTATTTT
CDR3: CASSLGTLAGGNTDTQYF

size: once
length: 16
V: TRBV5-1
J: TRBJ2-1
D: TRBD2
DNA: TGCGCCAGCAGCTTTTGGGCTAGCGGGAGGGCCGATGAGCAGTTCTTC
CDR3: CASSFWASGRADEQFF

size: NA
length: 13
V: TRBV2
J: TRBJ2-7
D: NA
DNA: TGTGCCTCCCGGGCAGGGGGGCCCTACGAGCAGTACTTC
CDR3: CASRAGGPYEQYF

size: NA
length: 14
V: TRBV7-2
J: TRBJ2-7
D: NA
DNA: TGTGCCAGCAGCTTAGCTGGACTCAACTACGAGCAGTACTTC
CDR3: CASSLAGLNYEQYF

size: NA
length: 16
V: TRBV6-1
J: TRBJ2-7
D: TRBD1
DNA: TGTGCCAGCAGTGTAGTGACAGGGTTTCACTCCTACGAGCAGTACTTC
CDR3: CASSVVTGFHSYEQYF

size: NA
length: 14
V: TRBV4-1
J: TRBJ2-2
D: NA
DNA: TGCGCCAGCAGCCAACTGACAGTCACCGGGGAGCTGTTTTTT
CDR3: CASSQLTVTGELFF

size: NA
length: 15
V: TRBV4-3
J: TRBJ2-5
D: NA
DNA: TGCGCCAGCAGCCAAGATTTGGGAGATGAAGAGACCCAGTACTTC
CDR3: CASSQDLGDEETQYF

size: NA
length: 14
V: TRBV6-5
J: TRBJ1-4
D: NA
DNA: TGTGCCAGCAGACCGACGGCTGGGCGTGAAAAACTGTTTTTT
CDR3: CASRPTAGREKLFF

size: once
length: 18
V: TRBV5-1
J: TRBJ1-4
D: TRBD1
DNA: TGCGCCAGCACCGTATTGCGGGTCAGGGGGCCCTATAATGAAAAACTGTTTTTT
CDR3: CASTVLRVRGPYNEKLFF